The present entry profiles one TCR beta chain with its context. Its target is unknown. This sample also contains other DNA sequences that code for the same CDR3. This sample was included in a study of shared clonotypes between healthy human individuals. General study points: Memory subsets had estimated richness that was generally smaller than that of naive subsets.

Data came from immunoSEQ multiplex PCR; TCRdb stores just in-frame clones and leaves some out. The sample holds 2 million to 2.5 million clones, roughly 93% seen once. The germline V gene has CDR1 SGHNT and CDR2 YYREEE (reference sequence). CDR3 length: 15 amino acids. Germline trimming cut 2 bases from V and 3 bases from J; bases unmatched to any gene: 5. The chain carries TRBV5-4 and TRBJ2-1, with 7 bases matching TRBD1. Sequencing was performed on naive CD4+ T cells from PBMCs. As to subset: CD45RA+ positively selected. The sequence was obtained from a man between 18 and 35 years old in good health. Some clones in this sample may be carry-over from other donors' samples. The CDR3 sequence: CASSLAGGYYNEQFF. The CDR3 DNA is TGTGCCAGCAGCTTAGCAGGGGGATACTACAATGAGCAGTTCTTC.